This T cell receptor (beta chain) was captured in a study of T cell clones after liver transplantation. Only in-frame clones appear in the TCRdb table, and some are missing; sequencing was by immunoSEQ multiplex PCR. Found here are approximately 65,000 clones, approximately 92% of them singletons; the top ten hold more than 0.85%. The clonotype originates from a human patient who received a liver transplant. Some of these T cells may belong to the graft donor. The sequenced sample was CD4+ T cells from blood, obtained about 25 months after liver transplant.

Here the CDR3 reads CASSRDSRSYNSPLHF. CDR3 DNA sequence: TGTGCCAGCAGTCGGGACAGCCGCTCCTATAATTCACCCCTCCACTTT. The genes are TRBV7-2 and TRBJ1-6, with 7 nucleotides matching TRBD1. CDR3 size: 16 residues. Trimming took 6 bases from V and 0 from J; bases not matched to a gene: 5. CDR1 and CDR2 (germline): SGHTA, FQGNSA.